This T cell receptor (beta chain) was obtained from a study of graft-versus-host responses after intestinal transplantation. General observations from the study: GvH clones were identified in recipient marrow, with some first appearing in ileum or blood.

In the case of this clone: Its antigen is unidentified.

V was trimmed by 6 bases and J by 6 bases, leaving 28 bases between them. The CDR3 consists of 18 residues. Germline V gene data show CDR1 as SGHRS and CDR2 as YFSETQ. Assay used: immunoSEQ multiplex PCR; TCRdb lists only in-frame clones, some missing. The sample has 95,000 to 150,000 clones; approximately 92% are singletons. Specimen: unstimulated CD4+ T cells sorted from spleen or lymph node cells, collected before intestinal transplant. This clonotype originated in a human donor who received an intestinal transplant. The gene calls are TRBV5-1 and TRBJ2-1, with a tentative D call TRBD2 (6 bases). The DNA for the CDR3 is TGCGCCAGCACTCCCCTCCCGCCCACGCCGGAGGGTATCAATGAGCAGTTCTTC. This gives the protein CASTPLPPTPEGINEQFF.